The present T cell receptor beta chain was sequenced within a study of post-analysis software for immune sequencing data. In the study overall: The courses of disease that were included comprised relapsing-remitting, secondary progressive and progressive-relapsing multiple sclerosis. Whole-study results and caveats: About 5 TRBV segments occurring more often in patients than controls included TRBV5-6, TRBV5-1 and TRBV20-1. Samples sharing a preparation batch grouped tightly together when assessed by F measure. Significantly decreased normalized Chao1 diversity was recorded for multiple sclerosis patients relative to controls.

Every TCR beta cDNA library bore unique molecular identifiers. Roughly 450,000 cDNA molecules came from approximately 1 to 10 million T cells. One entry per CDR3 protein results from TCRdb running MiXCR on the PCR reads. The table lists around 770,000 distinct CDR3 sequences, around 42% of them singletons. V was pared by 0 bases and J by 0 bases, with 2 bases of the junction left unmatched. From germline, CDR1 is ENHRY and CDR2 SYGVKD. This CDR3 comprises 15 residues. Regarding this clonotype: The target antigen is unknown.

The rearrangement uses TRBV10-3 and TRBJ2-7, with 7 bases matching TRBD2. The specimen was blood. The TCR sequence derives from a girl aged 5 to 17 with multiple sclerosis. CDR3 DNA sequence: TGTGCCATCAGTGAGTCGGGCGGGAGCTCCTACGAGCAGTACTTC. Encoded protein: CAISESGGSSYEQYF.